This T cell receptor (beta chain) was sequenced for a study of beta chain features in type 1 diabetes. This CDR3 is built from 13 residues. Germline values: CDR1 SNHLY, CDR2 FYNNEI. Trimming took 5 bases from V and 6 from J, leaving 13 bases between them. Worth noting for this clone: Its cognate antigen is unknown.

Study results and caveats: Shortening that was moderate but significant affected the TCRB CDR3s of Type 1 diabetes patients in all four CD4+ subsets.

TCRB transcripts that were expressed got sequenced, as all of the isolated RNA had been reverse transcribed. Produced via immunoSEQ multiplex PCR; TCRdb's table is partial and in-frame only. This table holds hundreds of thousands of clones, around an eighth found once. Input material: naive CD4+ T cells from blood. The sequence was obtained from a man aged 18 to 35 with type 1 diabetes. The chain recombines TRBV2 with TRBJ1-2, with a tentative D call TRBD1 (6 bases). The CDR3 nucleotides read TGTGCCAGCAGTTTGGACAGCGGGGATGGCTACACCTTC. Its translation: CASSLDSGDGYTF.